These 5 T cell receptor beta chains were all obtained from the same sample, sequenced in a study of cytomegalovirus exposure and HLA in healthy donors. Vbeta (60) and Jbeta (13) primers were used in the PCR. TCRdb's table, derived via immunoSEQ multiplex PCR, lists solely in-frame clones and lacks some. The profile shows some 180,000 clones, 75% to 80% of them singletons. Source material: PBMCs. The receptors derive from a female donor in good health and CMV-seronegative.

The CDR3 nucleotides are TGTGCCAGCAGCTTAGCAGGGGGCCCCTATGGCTACACCTTC. Its protein is CASSLAGGPYGYTF. This chain connects TRBV7-9 to TRBJ1-2; 7 bases line up with TRBD1. CDR3 length: 14 amino acids. In germline, CDR1 is SEHNR, CDR2 FQNEAQ (reference sequence). V was clipped by 0 bases and J by 4 bases; unmatched bases: 2.

The rearrangement uses TRBV28 and TRBJ2-7; the D is unclear. The germline gives CDR1 MDHEN, CDR2 SYDVKM. V lost 5 bases and J lost 1, with 18 bases in between. This CDR3 contains 16 residues. The CDR3 protein is CASSPPLGGNSYEQYF. The CDR3 DNA reads TGTGCCAGCAGTCCGCCTCTAGGTGGCAATTCCTACGAGCAGTACTTC. The full variable domain, with the rest looked up from reference TRBV28 and TRBJ2-7, is DVKVTQSSRYLVKRTGEKVFLECVQDMDHENMFWYRQDPGLGLRLIYFSYDVKMKEKGDIPEGYSVSREKKERFSLILESASTNQTSMYLCASSPPLGGNSYEQYFGPGTRLTVT.

CDR3 loop: CASSLGTSDNEKLFF. The CDR3 DNA is TGTGCCAGCTCACTGGGGACTTCTGATAATGAAAAACTGTTTTTT. The chain links TRBV18 to TRBJ1-4; weak D call: TRBD1 (5 bases). CDR1 and CDR2 from the germline V gene are KGHSH and LQKENI. The CDR3 is made up of 15 amino acids. V gave up 4 bases and J gave up 4 bases, with 13 bases separating them.

This clone was recorded once. The chain joins TRBV12-5 to TRBJ2-3; TRBD2 aligns across 8 bases. The germline V gene has CDR1 LGHNT and CDR2 FRNRAP. V lost 1 base, J lost 2 bases, and 8 bases stayed unmatched. The CDR3 is 17 residues long. In DNA, the CDR3 is TGTGCTAGTGGTTTGGGATGGAGCGGGGGAAACACAGATACGCAGTATTTT. Translated, it gives CASGLGWSGGNTDTQYF.

The J gene is TRBJ2-3, the V gene TRBV6-4; 8 bases align to TRBD2. The length of the CDR3 is 14 residues. Germline trimming cut 5 bases from V and 5 bases from J; bases unmatched to any gene: 6. The germline gives CDR1 MRHNA, CDR2 SNTAGT. CDR3 amino acids: CASSRSGGEDTQYF. The DNA for the CDR3 is TGTGCCAGCAGTCGAAGCGGGGGAGAAGATACGCAGTATTTT.